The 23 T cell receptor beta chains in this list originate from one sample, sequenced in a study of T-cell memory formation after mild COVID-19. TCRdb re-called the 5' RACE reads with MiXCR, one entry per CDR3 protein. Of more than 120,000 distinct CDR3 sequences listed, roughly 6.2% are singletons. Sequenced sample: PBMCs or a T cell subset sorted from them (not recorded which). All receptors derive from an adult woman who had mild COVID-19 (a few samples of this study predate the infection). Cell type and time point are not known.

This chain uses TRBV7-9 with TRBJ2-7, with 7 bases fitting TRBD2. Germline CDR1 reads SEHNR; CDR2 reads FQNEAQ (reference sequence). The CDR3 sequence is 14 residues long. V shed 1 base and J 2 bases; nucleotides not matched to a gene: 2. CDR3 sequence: CASSLVAGAYEQYF. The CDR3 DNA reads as TGTGCCAGCAGCTTAGTGGCGGGAGCCTACGAGCAGTACTTC.

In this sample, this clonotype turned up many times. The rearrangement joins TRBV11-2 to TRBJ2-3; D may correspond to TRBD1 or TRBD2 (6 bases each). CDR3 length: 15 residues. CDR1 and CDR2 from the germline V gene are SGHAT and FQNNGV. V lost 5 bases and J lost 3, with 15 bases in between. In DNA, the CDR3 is TGTGCCAGCAGCCCCCGAGGGGGGTCGACAGATACGCAGTATTTT. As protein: CASSPRGGSTDTQYF.

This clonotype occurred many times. The CDR3 protein is CASSLEASGGPTDTQYF. The CDR3, as DNA: TGCGCCAGCAGCTTGGAGGCTAGCGGGGGGCCCACAGATACGCAGTATTTT. This chain links TRBV5-1 with TRBJ2-3, with 11 bases identical to TRBD2. This CDR3 is 17 amino acids long. CDR1 and CDR2 (germline): SGHRS, YFSETQ. Trimming cost V 0 bases and J 2 bases; bases outside gene matches: 5.

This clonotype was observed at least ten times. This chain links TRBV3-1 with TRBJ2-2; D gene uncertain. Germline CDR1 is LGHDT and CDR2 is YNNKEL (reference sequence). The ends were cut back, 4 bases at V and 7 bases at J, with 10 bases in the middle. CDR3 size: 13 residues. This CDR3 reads CASSPGLLGELFF. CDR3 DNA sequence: TGTGCCAGCAGCCCGGGTCTCCTCGGGGAGCTGTTTTTT.

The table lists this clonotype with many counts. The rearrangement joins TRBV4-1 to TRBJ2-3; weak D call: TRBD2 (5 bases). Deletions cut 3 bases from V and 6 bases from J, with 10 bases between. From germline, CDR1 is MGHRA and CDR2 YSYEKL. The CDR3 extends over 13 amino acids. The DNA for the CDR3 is TGCGCCAGCAGCCAGAGGACGGGGGATACGCAGTATTTT. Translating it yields CASSQRTGDTQYF.

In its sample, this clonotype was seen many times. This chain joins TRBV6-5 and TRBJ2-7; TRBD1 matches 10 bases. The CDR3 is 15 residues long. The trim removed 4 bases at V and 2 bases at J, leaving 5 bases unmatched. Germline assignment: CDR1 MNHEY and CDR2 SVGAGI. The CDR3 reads CASSSSGTGAYEQYF. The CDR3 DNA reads TGTGCCAGCAGTTCCTCCGGGACAGGGGCCTACGAGCAGTACTTC.

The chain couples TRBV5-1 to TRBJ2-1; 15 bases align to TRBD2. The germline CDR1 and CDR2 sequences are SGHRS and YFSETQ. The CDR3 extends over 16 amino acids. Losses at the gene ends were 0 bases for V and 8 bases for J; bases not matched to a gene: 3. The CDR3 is CASSLGTSGGAYEQFF. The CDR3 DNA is TGCGCCAGCAGCTTGGGGACTAGCGGGGGGGCATATGAGCAGTTCTTC.

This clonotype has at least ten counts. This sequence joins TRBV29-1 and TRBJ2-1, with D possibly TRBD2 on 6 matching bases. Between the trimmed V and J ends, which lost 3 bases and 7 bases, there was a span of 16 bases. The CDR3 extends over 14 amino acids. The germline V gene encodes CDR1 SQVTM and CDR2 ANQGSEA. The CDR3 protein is CSVDGDLRWNEQFF. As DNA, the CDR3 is TGCAGCGTTGACGGGGACTTAAGGTGGAATGAGCAGTTCTTC.

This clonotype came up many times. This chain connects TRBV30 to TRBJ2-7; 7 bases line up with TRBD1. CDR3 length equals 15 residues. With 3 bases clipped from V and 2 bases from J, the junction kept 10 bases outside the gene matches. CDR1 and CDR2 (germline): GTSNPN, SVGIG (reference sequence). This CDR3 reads CAWSAGTVGTYEQYF. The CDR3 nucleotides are TGTGCCTGGAGCGCCGGGACAGTGGGTACCTACGAGCAGTACTTC. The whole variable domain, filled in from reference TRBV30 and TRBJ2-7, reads SQTIHQWPATLVQPVGSPLSLECTVEGTSNPNLYWYRQAAGRGLQLLFYSVGIGQISSEVPQNLSASRPQDRQFILSSKKLLLSDSGFYLCAWSAGTVGTYEQYFGPGTRLTVT.

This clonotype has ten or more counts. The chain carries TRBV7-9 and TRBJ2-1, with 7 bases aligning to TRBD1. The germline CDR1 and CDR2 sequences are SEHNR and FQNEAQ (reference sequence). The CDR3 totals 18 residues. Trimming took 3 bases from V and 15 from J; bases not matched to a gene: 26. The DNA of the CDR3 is TGTGCCAGCAGCTTTGAGGGAGAAACCGGGACAGTTAGGGCTCAATGGTTCTTC. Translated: CASSFEGETGTVRAQWFF.

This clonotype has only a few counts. The CDR3 DNA follows: TGCGCCAGCAGCTCCCACAGACTAGCGGAACAGTACAATGAGCAGTTCTTC. The encoded protein is CASSSHRLAEQYNEQFF. The V and J genes are TRBV5-1 and TRBJ2-1; the match to TRBD2 covers 9 bases. The CDR3 extends over 17 amino acids. The germline V gene encodes CDR1 SGHRS and CDR2 YFSETQ. The junction had 11 bases not matched to a gene; V was cut back by 3 bases and J by 4 bases. Full variable domain (missing parts from reference TRBV5-1 and TRBJ2-1): KAGVTQTPRYLIKTRGQQVTLSCSPISGHRSVSWYQQTPGQGLQFLFEYFSETQRNKGNFPGRFSGRQFSNSRSEMNVSTLELGDSALYLCASSSHRLAEQYNEQFFGPGTRLTVL.

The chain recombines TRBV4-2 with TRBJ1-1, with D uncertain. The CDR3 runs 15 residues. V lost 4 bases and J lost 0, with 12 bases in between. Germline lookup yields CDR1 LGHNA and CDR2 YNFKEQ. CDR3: CASSPEATLNTEAFF. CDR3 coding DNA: TGTGCCAGCAGCCCAGAAGCTACCCTGAACACTGAAGCTTTCTTT.

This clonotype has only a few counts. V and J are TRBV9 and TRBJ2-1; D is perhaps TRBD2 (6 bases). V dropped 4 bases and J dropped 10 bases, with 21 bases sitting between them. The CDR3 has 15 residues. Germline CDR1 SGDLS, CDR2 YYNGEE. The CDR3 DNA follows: TGTGCCAGCAGCCCAGCGGAGACTAGTGGTGCCGAGCAGTTCTTC. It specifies CASSPAETSGAEQFF.

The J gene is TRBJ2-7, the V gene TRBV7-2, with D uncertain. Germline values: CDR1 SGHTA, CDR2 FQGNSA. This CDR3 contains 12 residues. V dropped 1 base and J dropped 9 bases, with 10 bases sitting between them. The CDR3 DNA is TGTGCCAGCAGCTTAGGAAGCCTCGGGCAGTACTTC. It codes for CASSLGSLGQYF.

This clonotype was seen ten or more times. This CDR3 is CASSPGTRGPYEQYF. DNA for the CDR3: TGCGCCAGCAGCCCAGGGACTAGGGGACCCTACGAGCAGTACTTC. V gene TRBV4-3 combines with J gene TRBJ2-7; TRBD2 matches at 8 bases. Germline V CDR1 and CDR2: LGHNA, YSLEER. The CDR3 length is 15 residues. The trim removed 4 bases at V and 2 bases at J, leaving 7 bases unmatched.

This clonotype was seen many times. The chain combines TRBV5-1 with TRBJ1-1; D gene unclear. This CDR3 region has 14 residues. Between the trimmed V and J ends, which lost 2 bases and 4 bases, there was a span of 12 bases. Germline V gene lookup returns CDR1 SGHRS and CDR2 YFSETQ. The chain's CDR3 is CASSLTAGGTEAFF. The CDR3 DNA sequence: TGCGCCAGCAGCTTAACGGCAGGTGGCACTGAAGCTTTCTTT.

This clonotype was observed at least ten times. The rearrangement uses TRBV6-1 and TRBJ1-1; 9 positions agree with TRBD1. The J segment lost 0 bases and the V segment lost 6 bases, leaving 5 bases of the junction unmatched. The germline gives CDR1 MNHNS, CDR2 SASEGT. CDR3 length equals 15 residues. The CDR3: CASRRQGDMNTEAFF. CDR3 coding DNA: TGTGCCAGCAGAAGACAGGGGGACATGAACACTGAAGCTTTCTTT.

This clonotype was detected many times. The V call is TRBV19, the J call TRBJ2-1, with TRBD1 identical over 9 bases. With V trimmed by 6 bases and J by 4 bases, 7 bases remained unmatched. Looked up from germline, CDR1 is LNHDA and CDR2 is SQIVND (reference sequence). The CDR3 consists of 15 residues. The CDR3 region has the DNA TGTGCCAGTAGCCTACAGGGGGCGGGTTACAATGAGCAGTTCTTC. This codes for CASSLQGAGYNEQFF.

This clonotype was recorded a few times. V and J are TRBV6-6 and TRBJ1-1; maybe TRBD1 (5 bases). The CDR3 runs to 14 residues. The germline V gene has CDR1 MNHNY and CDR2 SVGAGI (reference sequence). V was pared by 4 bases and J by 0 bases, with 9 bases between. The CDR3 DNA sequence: TGTGCCAGCAGTTGGACACCACTGAACACTGAAGCTTTCTTT. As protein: CASSWTPLNTEAFF.

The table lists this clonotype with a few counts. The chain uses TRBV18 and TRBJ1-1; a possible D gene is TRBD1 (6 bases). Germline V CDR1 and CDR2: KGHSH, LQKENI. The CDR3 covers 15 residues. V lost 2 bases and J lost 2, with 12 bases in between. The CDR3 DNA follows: TGTGCCAGCTCACCAATGGGGACACCTAACACTGAAGCTTTCTTT. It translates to CASSPMGTPNTEAFF.

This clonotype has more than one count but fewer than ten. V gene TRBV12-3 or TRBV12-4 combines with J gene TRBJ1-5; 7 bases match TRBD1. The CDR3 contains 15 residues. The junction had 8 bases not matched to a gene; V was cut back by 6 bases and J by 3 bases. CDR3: CASSSGGSLNQPQHF. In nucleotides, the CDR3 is TGTGCCAGCAGCTCAGGGGGGTCCCTCAATCAGCCCCAGCATTTT.

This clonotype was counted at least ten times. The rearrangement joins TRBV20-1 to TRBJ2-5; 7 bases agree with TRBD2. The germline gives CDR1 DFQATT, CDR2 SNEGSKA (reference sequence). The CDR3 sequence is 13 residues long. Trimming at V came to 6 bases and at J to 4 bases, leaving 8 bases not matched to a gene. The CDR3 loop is CSAPSSGTETQYF. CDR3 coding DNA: TGCAGTGCCCCCTCGAGCGGGACAGAGACCCAGTACTTC.

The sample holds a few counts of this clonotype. The CDR3 protein is CASSLDRGARNGYTF. As DNA, the CDR3 is TGCGCCAGCAGCTTGGATCGGGGGGCAAGGAATGGCTACACCTTC. The chain combines TRBV5-1 with TRBJ1-2; weak D call: TRBD1 (6 bases). Germline CDR1 SGHRS, CDR2 YFSETQ. The CDR3 loop spans 15 amino acids. V was pared by 0 bases and J by 6 bases, with 15 bases between.